The present T cell receptor beta chain was sequenced within a study of blood T cell repertoires in COVID-19. Study in general: Samples representing acute and convalescent COVID-19 were sourced from the United States, Italy and Spain. The analysed material was cDNA or gDNA that came from T cells, B-cell-depleted T cells, or PBMCs.

Original analysis: For nucleated cells, counts were estimated from reference gene primer amplification. Using immunoSEQ multiplex PCR, the repertoire was profiled, and TCRdb retains in-frame clones only, with some absent. V and J calls plus clone size are reproduced from that table; the DNA served to infer D and trimming. The repertoire includes about 120,000 clones, 75% to 90% of them detected once, and about a fifth sits in the top ten. Germline CDR1 is MGHRA and CDR2 is YSYEKL. Trimming cost V 1 base and J 5 bases, with 11 bases left between them. CDR3 length: 15 amino acids. Input material: peripheral blood. The chain carries TRBV4-1 and TRBJ1-4; tentative D call: TRBD1 (5 bases). The sequence was collected from a human donor with acute or convalescent COVID-19. The donor label of this sample is uncertain. DNA for the CDR3: TGCGCCAGCAGCCAAGGGGGCCGGTTCAATGAAAAACTGTTTTTT. Its protein is CASSQGGRFNEKLFF.